The source of this TCR beta chain is a study of blood T cell repertoires in COVID-19 (dated by TCRdb to 2019 to 2021). Study-level background: Samples covering the acute and convalescent phases of COVID-19 were provided by collaborators in the United States, Italy and Spain. Samples were obtained from the ongoing ImmuneRACE study (first 160 participants) and from about 1,300 subjects provided by 6 global collaborators. Where HLA class I and class II types were available, the types were taken from metadata supplied by the sample provider, not from assay-based typing. The prospective study material was composed of cDNA or gDNA derived from T cells, B-cell-depleted T cells, or PBMCs. The repertoires were released in a freely available public database intended as a resource for research on the immune response to SARS-CoV-2. Deeply sampled blood TCRbeta repertoires from subjects exposed to, actively infected with, or recovered from COVID-19 were included in the dataset. A de-identified subject ID, COVID-19 status, age in years and sex were almost always included in the sample metadata. Overall results and qualifications from the work: How much clinical and demographic metadata was included differed by source and by participant, and the metadata was provided uncurated.

The germline V gene yields SGHVS for CDR1 and FQNEAQ for CDR2. The CDR3 contains 17 residues, cysteine and phenylalanine counted. The entry retains the CDR3 DNA only, 51 bases that are in frame from base 1. V loses 4 bases, J loses 2 bases, and the germline ends lie 18 bases apart. TCRbeta CDR3 regions were amplified from genomic DNA using the immunoSEQ Assay, a bias-controlled multiplex PCR. Per the source publication's procedure: The number of nucleated cells in each sample was estimated from the amplification of reference gene primers within the assay. To quantify the absolute abundance of each unique TCRbeta CDR3 rearrangement, sequence reads were collapsed and filtered. For each sample, productive Simpson clonality was calculated as the square root of Simpson's diversity index across productive rearrangements. TCRdb obtained this table from immuneACCESS and retained in-frame rearrangements with V and J assigned. These tables miss some clones; where compared with another copy, unresolved V genes account for less than half of the shortfall, and the remainder is unexplained. Clone size and the V and J calls come from that table; the DNA yielded D and trimming. The sample table contains 95,000 to 150,000 clones; only one count was recorded for 75% to 85% of them. The ten most abundant clones make up approximately 4.2% of the sample.

This clone occurred a few times. Its antigen remains undetermined. Base qualities were left out, and no much larger clone turns up one base away. The collaborating institutions used their own protocols to collect whole blood in K2EDTA tubes. Collaborator samples were shipped for TCRbeta analysis as frozen whole blood, isolated PBMCs, or DNA extracted from either sample type. The clonotype comes from a woman aged 80 or over with acute or convalescent COVID-19. Here the chain combines TRBV7-8 and TRBJ2-1; no confident D gene assignment can be made. Sequenced sample: peripheral blood. The CDR3 protein: CASSWPSVASPYNEQFF. The DNA sequence reads TGTGCCAGCAGCTGGCCAAGCGTGGCCAGCCCCTACAATGAGCAGTTCTTC.